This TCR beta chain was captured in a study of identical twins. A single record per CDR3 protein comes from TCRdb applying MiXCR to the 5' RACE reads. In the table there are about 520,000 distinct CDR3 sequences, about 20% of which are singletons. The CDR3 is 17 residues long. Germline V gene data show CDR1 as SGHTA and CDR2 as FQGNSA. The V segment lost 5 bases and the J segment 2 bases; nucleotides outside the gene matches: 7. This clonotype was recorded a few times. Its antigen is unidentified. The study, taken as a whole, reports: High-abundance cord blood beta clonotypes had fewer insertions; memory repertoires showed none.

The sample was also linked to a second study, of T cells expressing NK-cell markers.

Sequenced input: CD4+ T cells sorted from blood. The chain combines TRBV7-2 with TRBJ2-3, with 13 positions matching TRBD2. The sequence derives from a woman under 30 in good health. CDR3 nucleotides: TGTGCCAGCAGCGTAAGACTAGCGGGAGGCACCACAGATACGCAGTATTTT. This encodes CASSVRLAGGTTDTQYF.